The 26 T cell receptor beta chains in this list originate from one sample, sequenced in a study of shared T cell receptors in the human thymus. Sequencing used immunoSEQ multiplex PCR; TCRdb keeps in-frame clones, though not all of them. The data show about 660,000 clones, over 75% seen once. The sample was also linked to a second study, of human thymus T cells.

Sequencing was carried out using thymocytes. These receptors were collected from a boy less than two years old with a congenital heart defect.

The V call is TRBV9, the J call TRBJ2-3, with D possibly matching TRBD2 (6 bases). The germline V gene has CDR1 SGDLS and CDR2 YYNGEE. The germline V and J ends were trimmed by 0 bases and 4 bases, with 12 bases remaining between them. The length of the CDR3 is 15 residues. CDR3 nucleotides: TGTGCCAGCAGCGTAGCCGGGAGTATCGCAGATACGCAGTATTTT. Translation gives CASSVAGSIADTQYF.

The chain recombines TRBV5-8 with TRBJ2-7; 7 nucleotides align to TRBD2. The ends lost 1 base at V and 4 bases at J; junction bases unmatched: 14. CDR3 length: 17 amino acids. Germline V gene data show CDR1 as SGHTS and CDR2 as YDEGEE. This chain's CDR3 is CASSLRGRREIMYEQYF. The CDR3 nucleotides are TGTGCCAGCAGCTTGCGTGGGAGGCGGGAGATCATGTACGAGCAGTACTTC.

The chain joins TRBV5-6 to TRBJ2-7, with TRBD2 as a possible D gene (6 bases). CDR1 and CDR2 (germline): SGHDT, YYEEEE. CDR3 size: 18 residues. V was pared by 0 bases and J by 0 bases, with 19 bases between. In nucleotides, the CDR3 is TGTGCCAGCAGCTTGGCCAGGGACGGGACTTTTAGCTCCTACGAGCAGTACTTC. Translation gives CASSLARDGTFSSYEQYF.

This clone was picked up one time. DNA of the CDR3: TGTGCCAGTAGTATGATAGGGGTAAGGGATGGGGGCACAGATACGCAGTATTTT. Translation: CASSMIGVRDGGTDTQYF. The chain uses TRBV19 and TRBJ2-3; maybe TRBD1 (5 bases). Germline V CDR1 and CDR2: LNHDA, SQIVND (reference sequence). This CDR3 is built from 18 residues. V lost 3 bases and J 1 base, leaving 20 bases between the germline ends.

V usage is TRBV6-1 and J usage is TRBJ2-2, with TRBD2 matching 8 bases. Germline V gene sequence: CDR1 MNHNS, CDR2 SASEGT. The trim removed 2 bases at V and 4 bases at J, leaving 3 bases unmatched. This CDR3 spans 15 amino acids. DNA of the CDR3: TGTGCCAGCAGTGAATTCGGGGGGGCCACCGGGGAGCTGTTTTTT. This codes for CASSEFGGATGELFF.

Here the CDR3 DNA reads TGTGCCAGCAGCCCCATACCCTCCGGGACAGAAGAAGAGACCCAGTACTTC. Residues: CASSPIPSGTEEETQYF. The chain carries TRBV27 and TRBJ2-5, with TRBD1 identical over 7 bases. This CDR3 contains 17 residues. J gave up 3 bases and V 6 bases, and 16 bases lay outside the gene matches. Germline V gives CDR1 MNHEY, CDR2 SMNVEV (reference sequence).

The J gene is TRBJ2-1, the V gene TRBV12-5; TRBD2 agrees at 7 bases. J gave up 5 bases and V 4 bases, and 14 bases lay outside the gene matches. The CDR3 is 17 amino acids. The germline V gene has CDR1 LGHNT and CDR2 FRNRAP. The CDR3 region is CASGSNVGERGNNEQFF. CDR3 DNA: TGTGCTAGTGGTTCCAACGTGGGGGAGCGGGGAAACAATGAGCAGTTCTTC.

The V call is TRBV27, the J call TRBJ2-6; TRBD1 agrees at 7 bases. The V segment lost 3 bases and the J segment 4 bases; nucleotides outside the gene matches: 18. CDR3 length equals 20 residues. CDR1 MNHEY and CDR2 SMNVEV come from the germline V gene (reference sequence). The CDR3 here is CASSFAGTDKRSSGANVLTF. The CDR3 DNA sequence: TGTGCCAGCAGTTTTGCCGGGACAGACAAAAGATCATCGGGGGCCAACGTCCTGACTTTC.

This clone was found a few times. V is TRBV5-1 and J is TRBJ1-1, with a tentative D call TRBD1 (6 bases). CDR1 and CDR2 (germline): SGHRS, YFSETQ. This CDR3 has 16 residues. The V gene lost 0 bases and the J gene lost 1 base, with 13 bases spanning the gap. The CDR3 region is CASSLVGQKPNTEAFF. CDR3 coding DNA: TGCGCCAGCAGCTTGGTCGGACAGAAGCCGAACACTGAAGCTTTCTTT.

The rearrangement joins TRBV7-2 to TRBJ2-7; 9 nucleotides match TRBD2. V was pared by 1 base and J by 0 bases, with 4 bases of the junction left unmatched. This CDR3 is built from 16 residues. The germline V gene has CDR1 SGHTA and CDR2 FQGNSA. CDR3 region: CASSLVSGGSSYEQYF. The CDR3, as DNA: TGTGCCAGCAGCTTAGTTAGCGGGGGCAGCTCCTACGAGCAGTACTTC.

The rearrangement uses TRBV27 and TRBJ2-7, with 7 bases that match TRBD2. The CDR3 has 15 amino acids. V lost 6 bases to trimming and J lost 0 bases; unmatched junction nucleotides: 8. Germline values: CDR1 MNHEY, CDR2 SMNVEV (reference sequence). CDR3 nucleotide sequence: TGTGCCAGCAGGGGGAGGGGAAGGGCCTCCTACGAGCAGTACTTC. It codes for CASRGRGRASYEQYF.

The V gene is TRBV19, the J gene TRBJ2-3; TRBD2 agrees at 9 bases. Trimming took 6 bases from V and 2 from J; bases not matched to a gene: 6. Germline CDR1 LNHDA, CDR2 SQIVND (reference sequence). The CDR3 has 15 amino acids. In DNA form, the CDR3 reads TGTGCCAGTAGCCTGGGCGGGAGGGCCACAGATACGCAGTATTTT. Its translation: CASSLGGRATDTQYF.

The sample holds a few counts of this clone. The V gene is TRBV10-1, the J gene TRBJ2-2; 11 positions agree with TRBD2. Germline CDR1 is WNHNN and CDR2 is SYGVQD (reference sequence). CDR3 length: 18 residues. Trimming removed 3 bases from V and 0 bases from J; junction bases left unmatched: 6. The CDR3 nucleotides read TGCGCCAGCAGTGATGGGACTAGCGGCGACGCGAACACCGGGGAGCTGTTTTTT. It specifies CASSDGTSGDANTGELFF.

J is TRBJ2-1 and V is TRBV2; D uncertain. CDR3 size: 12 residues. Between the trimmed V and J ends, which lost 6 bases and 6 bases, there was a span of 9 bases. The germline V gene has CDR1 SNHLY and CDR2 FYNNEI. CDR3 sequence: CASSLEVNEQFF. For the CDR3, the DNA is TGTGCCAGCAGCTTAGAAGTCAATGAGCAGTTCTTC.

The rearrangement links TRBV4-1 to TRBJ2-1, with 9 bases lining up with TRBD2. In germline, CDR1 is MGHRA, CDR2 YSYEKL. V was pared by 0 bases and J by 1 base, with 10 bases of the junction left unmatched. This CDR3 is 19 amino acids long. Here the CDR3 reads CASSQDRASGKKSYNEQFF. The CDR3 DNA reads TGCGCCAGCAGCCAAGATAGAGCTAGCGGGAAGAAGTCCTACAATGAGCAGTTCTTC.

This rearrangement joins TRBV7-9 to TRBJ1-3; D is ambiguous. The germline CDR1 and CDR2 sequences are SEHNR and FQNEAQ (reference sequence). Between the trimmed V and J ends, which lost 1 base and 3 bases, there was a span of 10 bases. CDR3 length: 15 residues. CDR3 nucleotide sequence: TGTGCCAGCAGCTTAGGTGGCGGGATTGGAAACACCATATATTTT. Protein product: CASSLGGGIGNTIYF.

This rearrangement joins TRBV19 to TRBJ2-3; 15 bases map to TRBD2. The CDR3 extends over 18 amino acids. The junction had 5 bases not matched to a gene; V was cut back by 4 bases and J by 0 bases. Germline V gives CDR1 LNHDA, CDR2 SQIVND (reference sequence). The CDR3 spells CASSTGLAGGPSTDTQYF. The DNA of the CDR3 is TGTGCCAGTAGTACCGGACTAGCGGGAGGGCCCAGCACAGATACGCAGTATTTT.

V and J are TRBV25-1 and TRBJ2-7; 10 bases map to TRBD2. Unmatched junction bases numbered 0, after V lost 2 bases and J lost 2 bases. Germline CDR1 is MGHDK and CDR2 is SYGVNS. The CDR3 is made up of 14 amino acids. CDR3 DNA sequence: TGTGCCAGCAGTGAAACTAGCGGGACCTACGAGCAGTACTTC. Protein sequence: CASSETSGTYEQYF.

In this sample, this clone turned up once. The chain employs TRBV9 and TRBJ2-6; tentatively, D is TRBD1 (6 bases). V lost 3 bases to trimming and J lost 0 bases, with 19 bases between them. This CDR3 contains 19 residues. The germline V gene encodes CDR1 SGDLS and CDR2 YYNGEE. CDR3 nucleotide sequence: TGTGCCAGCAGCGCCCGGACAGAGCCGACCCCCTCTGGGGCCAACGTCCTGACTTTC. This translates into CASSARTEPTPSGANVLTF.

The chain is built from TRBV6-1 and TRBJ1-5; D gene unclear. Trimming stripped 6 bases from V and 6 bases from J, with 12 bases between. Germline lookup yields CDR1 MNHNS and CDR2 SASEGT. The CDR3 extends over 13 amino acids. The CDR3 protein is CASRTPGTQPQHF. CDR3 sequence (DNA): TGTGCCAGCAGGACCCCAGGTACTCAGCCCCAGCATTTT.

This clone was recorded once. The chain is built from TRBV28 and TRBJ2-7; 7 bases are a match to TRBD2. With 6 bases clipped from V and 5 bases from J, the junction kept 10 bases outside the gene matches. The CDR3 loop spans 14 amino acids. Looked up from germline, CDR1 is MDHEN and CDR2 is SYDVKM. The CDR3 DNA sequence: TGTGCCAGCAGGTCCCCAGGGAGGGAGAACGAGCAGTACTTC. Protein: CASRSPGRENEQYF. Together with reference TRBV28 and TRBJ2-7, the CDR3 gives the full variable domain: DVKVTQSSRYLVKRTGEKVFLECVQDMDHENMFWYRQDPGLGLRLIYFSYDVKMKEKGDIPEGYSVSREKKERFSLILESASTNQTSMYLCASRSPGRENEQYFGPGTRLTVT.

This chain connects TRBV7-8 to TRBJ2-7; 7 nucleotides agree with TRBD1. Germline V lookup: CDR1 SGHVS, CDR2 FQNEAQ. The CDR3 extends over 13 amino acids. The V segment lost 4 bases and the J segment 3 bases; nucleotides outside the gene matches: 3. CDR3 bases: TGTGCCAGCAGCTCGGGACAGATCTACGAGCAGTACTTC. Translating it yields CASSSGQIYEQYF.

V is TRBV11-3 and J is TRBJ2-1; the match to TRBD2 covers 7 bases. The germline CDR1 and CDR2 sequences are SGHNT and YENEEA. CDR3 length: 16 amino acids. V lost 5 bases to trimming and J lost 6 bases; unmatched junction nucleotides: 13. The chain's CDR3 is CASSPNGPSGPNEQFF. The DNA of the CDR3 is TGTGCCAGCAGCCCAAATGGCCCTAGCGGCCCCAATGAGCAGTTCTTC.

The chain carries TRBV30 and TRBJ2-5; D may be TRBD2 (5 bases). TRBJ2-7 matches the DNA end more closely, so the J call is doubtful. Germline lookup yields CDR1 GTSNPN and CDR2 SVGIG (reference sequence). The length of the CDR3 is 14 residues. As DNA, the CDR3 is TGTGCCTGGAAGGTTTCAGCGGCCTCCTACGAGCAGTACTTC. Protein product: CAWKVSAASYEQYF.

The chain has TRBV4-3 and TRBJ2-3; 10 positions match TRBD2. Looked up from germline, CDR1 is LGHNA and CDR2 is YSLEER. This CDR3 region has 15 residues. V trimming: 0 bases; J trimming: 4 bases; junction bases outside the gene matches: 1. CDR3 in DNA: TGCGCCAGCAGCCAAGAGAGCGGGAGGGCAGATACGCAGTATTTT. It encodes CASSQESGRADTQYF.

The V and J genes are TRBV12-5 and TRBJ2-3; TRBD2 might be the D (6 bases). The germline V and J ends were trimmed by 3 bases and 4 bases, with 14 bases remaining between them. CDR1 LGHNT and CDR2 FRNRAP come from the germline V gene. CDR3 length equals 15 residues. In DNA form, the CDR3 reads TGTGCTAGTGGTTTCGGCGGGATCATAGCAGATACGCAGTATTTT. It is translated as CASGFGGIIADTQYF.